These 26 T cell receptor beta chains were sequenced from one sample in a study of OX40 agonist ivuxolimab in advanced cancers. The library was made by the immunoSEQ multiplex PCR assay. The table was pulled from immuneACCESS by TCRdb, which kept in-frame rearrangements only. Such tables lose some clones; where checked, under half of the loss comes from unresolved V genes, and the rest has no known cause. The sample records fewer than 25,000 clones, roughly 86% of which are singletons. Less than 65% of the sample is taken by the ten largest. The material was CD4+ or CD8+ T cells sorted from blood, obtained in a trial of the OX40 agonist ivuxolimab. The receptor source for this set is an adult with an advanced solid tumor such as melanoma, head and neck, liver or kidney cancer.

This chain links TRBV5-1 with TRBJ2-2, with no clear D. The V gene lost 0 bases and the J gene lost 3 bases, with 0 bases spanning the gap. This CDR3 has 12 amino acids. From germline, CDR1 is SGHRS and CDR2 YFSETQ. CDR3 nucleotides: TGCGCCAGCAGCTTGGACACCGGGGAGCTGTTTTTT. This gives the protein CASSLDTGELFF.

The chain links TRBV6-5 to TRBJ1-4; D gene uncertain. Trimming stripped 6 bases from V and 1 base from J, with 12 bases between. The CDR3 spans 15 residues. Per germline, CDR1 MNHEY and CDR2 SVGAGI. CDR3 in DNA: TGTGCCAGCAGGCGTGACGGGTTAACTAATGAAAAACTGTTTTTT. It is translated as CASRRDGLTNEKLFF.

This chain links TRBV7-6 with TRBJ1-5; TRBD1 matches 11 bases. The ends lost 5 bases at V and 7 bases at J; junction bases unmatched: 7. Germline lookup yields CDR1 SGHVS and CDR2 FNYEAQ. The CDR3 sequence is 15 residues long. The CDR3 sequence: CASSNPGQGDQPQHF. The CDR3 nucleotides read TGTGCCAGCAGCAACCCGGGACAGGGGGACCAGCCCCAGCATTTT.

The chain recombines TRBV11-2 with TRBJ1-2; 7 nucleotides line up with TRBD1. With 5 bases clipped from V and 5 bases from J, the junction kept 5 bases outside the gene matches. Germline assignment: CDR1 SGHAT and CDR2 FQNNGV. The CDR3 totals 13 residues. The CDR3 sequence: CASSPGTAYGYTF. CDR3 DNA: TGTGCCAGCAGCCCGGGGACAGCTTATGGCTACACCTTC.

This rearrangement joins TRBV28 to TRBJ1-6; perhaps TRBD1 as D (5 bases). Trimming left V 6 bases short and J 6 bases short, with 21 bases between. The CDR3 sequence is 17 residues long. In germline, CDR1 is MDHEN, CDR2 SYDVKM. As DNA, the CDR3 is TGTGCCAGCAGCCACGCTTCCGGGACCTGGTTTAATTCACCCCTCCACTTT. Its protein is CASSHASGTWFNSPLHF.

The V gene is TRBV5-6, the J gene TRBJ1-1; D might be TRBD1 (5 bases). Germline values: CDR1 SGHDT, CDR2 YYEEEE. The CDR3 is 15 residues long. The V gene lost 3 bases and the J gene lost 2 bases, with 14 bases spanning the gap. The CDR3 nucleotides are TGTGCCAGCAGCTCGGGGTGGGGGGTAAACACTGAAGCTTTCTTT. It encodes CASSSGWGVNTEAFF.

This clone was observed a handful of times. This rearrangement joins TRBV2 to TRBJ2-3; D not certain. The V end was cut by 5 bases, the J end by 2 bases, with 11 bases between. Germline-derived CDR1 and CDR2 are SNHLY and FYNNEI. This CDR3 spans 14 amino acids. The CDR3 loop is CASSLGPFTDTQYF. In nucleotides, the CDR3 is TGTGCCAGCAGTCTAGGGCCCTTCACAGATACGCAGTATTTT.

The V gene is TRBV11-2, the J gene TRBJ2-7; 7 bases match TRBD2. This CDR3 has 14 residues. The V and J ends lost 1 base and 2 bases, in that order; junction bases with no gene match: 2. Germline assignment: CDR1 SGHAT and CDR2 FQNNGV. CDR3 sequence (DNA): TGTGCCAGCAGCTTAGGGGCGGGGGCCTACGAGCAGTACTTC. Protein sequence: CASSLGAGAYEQYF.

The chain recombines TRBV7-9 with TRBJ1-3; no clear D gene. Per the germline V gene, CDR1 is SEHNR and CDR2 is FQNEAQ (reference sequence). Trimming took 9 bases from V and 4 from J, leaving 10 bases between them. The CDR3 has 12 residues. DNA for the CDR3: TGTGCCAGGAGTCCTGACGGAAACACCATATATTTT. Translating it yields CARSPDGNTIYF. The complete variable domain, with remaining parts taken from reference TRBV7-9 and TRBJ1-3, reads DTGVSQNPRHKITKRGQNVTFRCDPISEHNRLYWYRQTLGQGPEFLTYFQNEAQLEKSRLLSDRFSAERPKGSFSTLEIQRTEQGDSAMYLCARSPDGNTIYFGEGSWLTVV.

This chain uses TRBV28 with TRBJ1-4; D is perhaps TRBD1 (5 bases). The CDR3 sequence is 14 residues long. Deletions cut 7 bases from V and 4 bases from J, with 13 bases between. The germline V gene encodes CDR1 MDHEN and CDR2 SYDVKM. The CDR3 sequence: CASIPRGSNEKLFF. CDR3 DNA: TGTGCCAGCATCCCCCGGGGGAGTAATGAAAAACTGTTTTTT.

The chain links TRBV19 to TRBJ2-2, with 8 bases fitting TRBD1. The CDR3 is 12 residues long. Germline CDR1 reads LNHDA; CDR2 reads SQIVND (reference sequence). The CDR3: CASKQGAGELFF. CDR3 coding DNA: TGTGCTAGCAAACAGGGGGCCGGGGAGCTGTTTTTT.

The rearrangement links TRBV15 to TRBJ2-7; a possible D gene is TRBD1 (5 bases). Germline loops: CDR1 LNHNV, CDR2 YYDKDF (reference sequence). The CDR3 totals 13 residues. The V gene lost 5 bases and the J gene lost 3 bases, with 11 bases spanning the gap. The CDR3 DNA reads as TGTGCCACCAGCTTCCAAGGACACTACGAGCAGTACTTC. Protein sequence: CATSFQGHYEQYF. Drawing the rest from reference TRBV15 and TRBJ2-7, the complete variable domain is DAMVIQNPRYQVTQFGKPVTLSCSQTLNHNVMYWYQQKSSQAPKLLFHYYDKDFNNEADTPDNFQSRRPNTSFCFLDIRSPGLGDTAMYLCATSFQGHYEQYFGPGTRLTVT.

The genes are TRBV30 and TRBJ2-7; 9 bases agree with TRBD1. The CDR3 loop spans 16 amino acids. Germline V gene data show CDR1 as GTSNPN and CDR2 as SVGIG (reference sequence). J lost 1 base, V lost 5 bases, and 12 bases had no gene match. The CDR3 reads CAWAADRGIMSYEQYF. The CDR3 nucleotides are TGTGCCTGGGCCGCGGACAGGGGTATTATGTCCTACGAGCAGTACTTC.

The chain couples TRBV30 to TRBJ2-7; possibly TRBD2 for D (6 bases). CDR3 length: 13 residues. Germline assignment: CDR1 GTSNPN and CDR2 SVGIG (reference sequence). V dropped 1 base and J dropped 3 bases, with 10 bases sitting between them. CDR3 DNA sequence: TGTGCCTGGAGTGGGGTGGGGGGCTACGAGCAGTACTTC. It encodes CAWSGVGGYEQYF.

V and J are TRBV27 and TRBJ2-3; TRBD2 might be the D (6 bases). Deletions cut 5 bases from V and 1 base from J, with 10 bases between. The CDR3 runs 14 residues. The germline CDR1 and CDR2 sequences are MNHEY and SMNVEV (reference sequence). In DNA, the CDR3 is TGTGCCAGCAGTCTCGGCGGGGGCACAGATACGCAGTATTTT. Translated, it gives CASSLGGGTDTQYF.

This chain uses TRBV5-4 with TRBJ1-2; TRBD1 matches 8 bases. V lost 4 bases to trimming and J lost 3 bases; unmatched junction nucleotides: 8. Germline lookup yields CDR1 SGHNT and CDR2 YYREEE (reference sequence). This CDR3 has 15 residues. CDR3 residues: CASSDYSRGHYGYTF. The CDR3 bases are TGTGCCAGCAGCGACTACTCCAGGGGGCACTATGGCTACACCTTC.

The chain has TRBV28 and TRBJ1-2, with TRBD1 identical over 7 bases. Germline CDR1 and CDR2: MDHEN and SYDVKM. The V gene end was trimmed by 1 base and the J gene end by 1 base; junction bases not matched to a gene: 12. The CDR3 length is 18 residues. CDR3: CASSLSRDRLTVNYGYTF. CDR3 DNA sequence: TGTGCCAGCAGTTTATCCCGGGACAGACTCACTGTTAACTATGGCTACACCTTC.

This clone has more than one count but fewer than ten. The V gene is TRBV7-9, the J gene TRBJ1-1; D is ambiguous. The CDR3 extends over 14 amino acids. Germline V CDR1 and CDR2: SEHNR, FQNEAQ (reference sequence). Trimming removed 5 bases from V and 0 bases from J, with 10 bases in between. In DNA, the CDR3 is TGTGCCAGCAGCCCTGCTGAGATGAACACTGAAGCTTTCTTT. Amino acid sequence: CASSPAEMNTEAFF.

This clone was seen a single time. The chain links TRBV19 to TRBJ1-2; possibly TRBD1 for D (6 bases). Trimming removed 0 bases from V and 8 bases from J, with 13 bases in between. Germline lookup yields CDR1 LNHDA and CDR2 SQIVND (reference sequence). The CDR3 is 14 amino acids. CDR3: CASSIDSQGGGYTF. The CDR3 coding sequence is TGTGCCAGTAGTATAGATTCACAGGGAGGAGGCTACACCTTC. Supplemented by reference TRBV19 and TRBJ1-2, the full variable domain reads DGGITQSPKYLFRKEGQNVTLSCEQNLNHDAMYWYRQDPGQGLRLIYYSQIVNDFQKGDIAEGYSVSREKKESFPLTVTSAQKNPTAFYLCASSIDSQGGGYTFGSGTRLTVV.

This rearrangement joins TRBV2 to TRBJ1-1; perhaps TRBD1 as D (5 bases). Germline V CDR1 and CDR2: SNHLY, FYNNEI. Trimming took 5 bases from V and 0 from J, leaving 10 bases between them. The CDR3 is 14 residues long. The CDR3, as DNA: TGTGCCAGCAGTTTCAGGGTAATGAACACTGAAGCTTTCTTT. Protein sequence: CASSFRVMNTEAFF.

The chain joins TRBV5-6 to TRBJ1-1; tentatively, D is TRBD1 (6 bases). The CDR3 is 14 residues long. The V end lost 1 base, the J end lost 0 bases, and 7 bases lay between the germline ends. The germline CDR1 and CDR2 sequences are SGHDT and YYEEEE. DNA of the CDR3: TGTGCCAGCAGCTTGCAGGGGATGAACACTGAAGCTTTCTTT. Its translation: CASSLQGMNTEAFF. Full variable domain (missing parts from reference TRBV5-6 and TRBJ1-1): DAGVTQSPTHLIKTRGQQVTLRCSPKSGHDTVSWYQQALGQGPQFIFQYYEEEERQRGNFPDRFSGHQFPNYSSELNVNALLLGDSALYLCASSLQGMNTEAFFGQGTRLTVV.

The chain combines TRBV5-1 with TRBJ2-5; 15 nucleotides match TRBD2. The J segment lost 0 bases and the V segment lost 2 bases, leaving 2 bases of the junction unmatched. Looked up from germline, CDR1 is SGHRS and CDR2 is YFSETQ. This CDR3 region has 17 residues. Written as DNA, the CDR3 is TGCGCCAGCAGCTTCGGGACTAGCGGGGGGCACCAAGAGACCCAGTACTTC. Protein product: CASSFGTSGGHQETQYF.

This chain connects TRBV16 to TRBJ1-1, with D tentatively TRBD1 (5 bases). This CDR3 is built from 15 residues. V was cut by 5 bases and J by 1 base, with 14 bases left in between. Germline assignment: CDR1 KGHSY and CDR2 FQNENV. Here the CDR3 reads CASSVQGFKNTEAFF. DNA for the CDR3: TGTGCCAGCAGCGTTCAGGGATTTAAGAACACTGAAGCTTTCTTT.

The rearrangement uses TRBV4-3 and TRBJ2-7; 7 nucleotides match TRBD1. Losses at the gene ends were 4 bases for V and 2 bases for J; bases not matched to a gene: 5. The CDR3 runs 14 residues. Germline CDR1 reads LGHNA; CDR2 reads YSLEER. CDR3 sequence reads: CASSLTGYAYEQYF. CDR3 in DNA: TGCGCCAGCAGCCTGACAGGGTATGCCTACGAGCAGTACTTC.

V is TRBV19 and J is TRBJ1-1; D remains ambiguous. There are 14 residues in the CDR3. With 3 bases removed from V and 7 bases from J, the gap between germline ends came to 15 bases. Germline assignment: CDR1 LNHDA and CDR2 SQIVND (reference sequence). The CDR3 nucleotides are TGTGCCAGTAGTATGGTCCGGGGAACGGATGAAGCTTTCTTT. This sequence encodes CASSMVRGTDEAFF.

V gene TRBV18 combines with J gene TRBJ2-2; D is ambiguous. The CDR3 contains 15 residues. V was trimmed by 5 bases and J by 1 base, leaving 11 bases between them. CDR1 and CDR2 (germline): KGHSH, LQKENI. CDR3: CASSTVSRNTGELFF. The DNA for the CDR3 is TGTGCCAGCTCAACCGTATCCAGGAACACCGGGGAGCTGTTTTTT.